The present T cell receptor (beta chain) was sequenced within a study of shared clonotypes between healthy human individuals. From germline, CDR1 is SGHTA and CDR2 FQGNSA. Trimming pared 4 bases from V and 8 bases from J, leaving 14 bases between. The CDR3 sequence is 13 residues long. Regarding this clone: The target antigen is unknown.

The study, taken as a whole, reports: On the whole, naive subsets had larger estimated richness than memory subsets had.

Around 30,000 T cell genomes (around 190 ng DNA) went into each sorted-subset replicate. Clones were read by immunoSEQ multiplex PCR, and TCRdb kept only the in-frame ones, dropping some. The table shows over 700,000 clones, with 55% to 75% occurring only once. The specimen sequenced was memory CD4+ T cells sorted from blood. Subset: CD45RA-negative fraction. V usage is TRBV7-2 and J usage is TRBJ1-2, with D possibly TRBD1 on 5 matching bases. The source is a woman in her 30s in good health. DNA of the CDR3: TGTGCCAGCAGCTCCCAGGGATCCCGCGGCTACACCTTC. This sequence encodes CASSSQGSRGYTF.